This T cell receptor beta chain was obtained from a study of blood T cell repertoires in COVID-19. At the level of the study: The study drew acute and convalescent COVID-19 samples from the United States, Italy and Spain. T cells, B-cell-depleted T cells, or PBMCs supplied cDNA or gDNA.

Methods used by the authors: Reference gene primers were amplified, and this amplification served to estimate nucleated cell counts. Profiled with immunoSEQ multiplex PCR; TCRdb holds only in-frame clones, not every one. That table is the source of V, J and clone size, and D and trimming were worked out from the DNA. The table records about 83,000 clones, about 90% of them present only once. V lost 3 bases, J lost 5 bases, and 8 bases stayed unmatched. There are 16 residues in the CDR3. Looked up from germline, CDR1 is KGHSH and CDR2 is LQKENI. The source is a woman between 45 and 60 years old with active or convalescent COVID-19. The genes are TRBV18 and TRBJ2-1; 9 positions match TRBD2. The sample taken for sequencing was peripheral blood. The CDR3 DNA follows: TGTGCCAGCTCACCCCCGGGCGGGGGGGCGGACAATGAGCAGTTCTTC. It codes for CASSPPGGGADNEQFF.